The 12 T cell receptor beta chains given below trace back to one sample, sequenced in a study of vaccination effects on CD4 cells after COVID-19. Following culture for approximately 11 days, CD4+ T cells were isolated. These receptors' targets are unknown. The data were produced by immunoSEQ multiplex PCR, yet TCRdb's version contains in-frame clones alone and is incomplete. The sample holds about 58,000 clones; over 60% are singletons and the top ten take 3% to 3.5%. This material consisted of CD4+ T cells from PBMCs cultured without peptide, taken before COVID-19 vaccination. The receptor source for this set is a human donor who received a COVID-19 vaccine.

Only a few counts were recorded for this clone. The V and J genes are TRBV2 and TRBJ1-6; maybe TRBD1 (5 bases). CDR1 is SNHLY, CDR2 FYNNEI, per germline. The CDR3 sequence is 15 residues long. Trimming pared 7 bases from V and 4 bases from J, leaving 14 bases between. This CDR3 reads CASIGRGTYNSPLHF. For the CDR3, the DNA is TGTGCCAGCATCGGACGGGGGACGTATAATTCACCCCTCCACTTT.

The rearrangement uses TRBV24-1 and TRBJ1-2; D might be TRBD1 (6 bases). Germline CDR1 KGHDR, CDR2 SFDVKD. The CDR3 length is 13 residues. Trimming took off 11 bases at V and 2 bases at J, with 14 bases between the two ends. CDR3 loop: CAIAGANNYGYTF. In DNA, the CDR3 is TGTGCCATAGCGGGGGCGAACAACTATGGCTACACCTTC.

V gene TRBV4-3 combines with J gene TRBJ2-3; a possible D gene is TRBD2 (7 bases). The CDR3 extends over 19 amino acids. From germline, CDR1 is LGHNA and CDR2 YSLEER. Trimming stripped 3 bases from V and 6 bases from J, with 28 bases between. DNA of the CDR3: TGCGCCAGCAGCCACCACGGAGGTGTGGGGGGGCGGACGGGTGATACGCAGTATTTT. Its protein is CASSHHGGVGGRTGDTQYF.

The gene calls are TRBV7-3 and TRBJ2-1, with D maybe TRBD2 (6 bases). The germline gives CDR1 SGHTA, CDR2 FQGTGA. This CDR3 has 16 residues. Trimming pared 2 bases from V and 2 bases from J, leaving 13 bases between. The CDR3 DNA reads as TGTGCCAGCAGCTTATCTGCGGGGCCCCCCTACAATGAGCAGTTCTTC. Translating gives CASSLSAGPPYNEQFF.

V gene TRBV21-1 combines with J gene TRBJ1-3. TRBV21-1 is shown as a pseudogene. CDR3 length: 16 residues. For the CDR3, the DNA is TGTGCCAGCAGCCCCGAACGGGGGGTCCCTGGAAACACCATATATTTT. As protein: CASSPERGVPGNTIYF.

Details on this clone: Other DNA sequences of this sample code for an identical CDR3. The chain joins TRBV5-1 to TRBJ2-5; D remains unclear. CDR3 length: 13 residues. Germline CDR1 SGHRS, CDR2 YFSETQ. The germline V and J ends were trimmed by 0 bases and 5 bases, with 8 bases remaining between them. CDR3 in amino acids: CASSLGGGETQYF. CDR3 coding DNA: TGCGCCAGCAGCTTGGGGGGTGGGGAGACCCAGTACTTC.

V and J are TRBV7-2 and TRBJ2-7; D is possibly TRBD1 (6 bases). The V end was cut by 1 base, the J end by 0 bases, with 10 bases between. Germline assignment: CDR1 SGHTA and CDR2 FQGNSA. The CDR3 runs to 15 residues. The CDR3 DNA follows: TGTGCCAGCAGCTTAGGGTCGGACAGCTCCTACGAGCAGTACGTC. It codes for CASSLGSDSSYEQYV.

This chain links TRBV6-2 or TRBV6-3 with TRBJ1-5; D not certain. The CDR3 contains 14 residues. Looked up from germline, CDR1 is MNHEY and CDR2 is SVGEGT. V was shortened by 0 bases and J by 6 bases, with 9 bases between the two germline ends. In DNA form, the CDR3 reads TGTGCCAGCAGTTACTCCAATCTTGCTCAGCCCCAGCATTTT. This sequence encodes CASSYSNLAQPQHF.

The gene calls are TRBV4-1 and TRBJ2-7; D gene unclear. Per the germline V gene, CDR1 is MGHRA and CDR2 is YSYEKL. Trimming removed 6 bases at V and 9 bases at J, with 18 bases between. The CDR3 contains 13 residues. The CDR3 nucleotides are TGCGCCAGCAGTTCCTATGTGGATACCCCGCAGTACGTC. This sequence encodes CASSSYVDTPQYV.

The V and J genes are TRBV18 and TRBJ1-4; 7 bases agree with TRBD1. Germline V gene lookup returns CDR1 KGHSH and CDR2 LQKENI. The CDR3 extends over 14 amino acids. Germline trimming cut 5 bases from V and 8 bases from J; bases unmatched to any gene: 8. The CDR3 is CASSSDRVTEKLFF. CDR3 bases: TGTGCCAGCTCATCCGACAGGGTCACGGAAAAACTGTTTTTT.

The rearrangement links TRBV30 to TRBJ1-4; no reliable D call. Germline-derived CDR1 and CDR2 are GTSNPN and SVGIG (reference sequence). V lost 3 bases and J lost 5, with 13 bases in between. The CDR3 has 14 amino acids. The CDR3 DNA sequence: TGTGCCTGGAGAGGTTCGGACGTAAATGAAAAACTGTTTTTT. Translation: CAWRGSDVNEKLFF.

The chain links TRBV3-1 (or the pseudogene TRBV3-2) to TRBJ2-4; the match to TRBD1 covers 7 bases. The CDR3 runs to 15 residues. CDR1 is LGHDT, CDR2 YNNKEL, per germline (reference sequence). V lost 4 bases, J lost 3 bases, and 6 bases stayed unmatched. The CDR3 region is CASSRDRDSKNIQYF. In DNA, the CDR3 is TGTGCCAGCAGCCGGGACCGGGACAGCAAAAACATTCAGTACTTC.